This T cell receptor (beta chain) was found in a study of blood T cell repertoires in COVID-19. Study as a whole: Acute and convalescent COVID-19 samples came from the United States, Italy and Spain. Nucleic acid was either cDNA or gDNA, and it came from T cells, B-cell-depleted T cells, or PBMCs.

CDR1 MNHEY and CDR2 SVGEGT come from the germline V gene. Between the trimmed V and J ends, which lost 3 bases and 5 bases, there was a span of 8 bases. The CDR3 contains 13 residues. In the authors' workflow: By means of reference gene primer amplification, nucleated cell counts were estimated. Data came from immunoSEQ multiplex PCR; TCRdb stores just in-frame clones and leaves some out. The V and J calls and clone size were taken over from that table, and D and trimming were inferred from the DNA. The sample carries roughly 100,000 clones, roughly 84% recorded once. The sequenced sample consisted of peripheral blood. The chain recombines TRBV6-2 or TRBV6-3 with TRBJ1-5; TRBD1 might be the D (5 bases). The TCR was taken from a human donor in a cohort sampled during active or convalescent COVID-19. The CDR3 sequence: CASSYRDYQPQHF. The CDR3, as DNA: TGTGCCAGCAGTTATAGGGACTATCAGCCCCAGCATTTT.